This T cell receptor beta chain was found in a study of neoadjuvant anti-PD-1 for oral cavity cancer. As for the study in general: Patients mostly received three to four biweekly nivolumab doses at 3 mg/kg before surgery. Non-progressing patients received a fourth nivolumab dose near day 43, then surgery on days 50-56.

Documented time point: after neoadjuvant nivolumab, at surgical resection. This clone was detected only once. Its specificity is not known. Most PBMC samples had approximately 500 ng input DNA in six replicates. Repertoires were generated with immunoSEQ multiplex PCR, while TCRdb's copy carries only in-frame clones and drops some. Of tens of thousands of clones listed, approximately 84% are singletons. Findings and caveats of the study: PBMC Gini-index clonality exceeded responders' in non-responders post-nivolumab.

Source: PBMCs, taken after nivolumab (anti-PD-1) treatment. This receptor was obtained from a person aged 35 to 85 with oral cavity squamous cell carcinoma.

In DNA, the CDR3 is TGTGCCTGGAGTGGGACTATCAGGGGAGCTTTCTTT. This sequence encodes CAWSGTIRGAFF. The chain has TRBV30 and TRBJ1-1, with D perhaps matching TRBD1 (6 bases). The V gene lost 1 base and the J gene lost 10 bases, with 13 bases spanning the gap. The CDR3 is 12 residues long. Germline CDR1 GTSNPN, CDR2 SVGIG (reference sequence).